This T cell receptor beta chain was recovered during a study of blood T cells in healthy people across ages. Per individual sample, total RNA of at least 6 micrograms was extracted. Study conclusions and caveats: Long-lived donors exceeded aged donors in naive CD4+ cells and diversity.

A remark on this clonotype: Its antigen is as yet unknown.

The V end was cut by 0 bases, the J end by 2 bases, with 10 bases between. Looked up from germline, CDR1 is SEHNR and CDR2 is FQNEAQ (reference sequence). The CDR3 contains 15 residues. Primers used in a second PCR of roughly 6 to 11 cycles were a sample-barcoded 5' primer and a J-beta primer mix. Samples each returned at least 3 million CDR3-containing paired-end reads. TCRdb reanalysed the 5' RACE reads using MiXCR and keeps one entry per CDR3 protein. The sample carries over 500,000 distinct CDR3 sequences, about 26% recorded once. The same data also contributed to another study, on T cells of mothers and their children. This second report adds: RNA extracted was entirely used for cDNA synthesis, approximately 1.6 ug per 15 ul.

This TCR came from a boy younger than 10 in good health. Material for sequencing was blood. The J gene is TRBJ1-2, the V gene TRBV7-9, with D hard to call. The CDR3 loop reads CASSLASPGNYGYTF. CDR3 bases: TGTGCCAGCAGCTTAGCGTCGCCTGGGAACTATGGCTACACCTTC. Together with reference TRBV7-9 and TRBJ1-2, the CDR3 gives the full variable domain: DTGVSQNPRHKITKRGQNVTFRCDPISEHNRLYWYRQTLGQGPEFLTYFQNEAQLEKSRLLSDRFSAERPKGSFSTLEIQRTEQGDSAMYLCASSLASPGNYGYTFGSGTRLTVV.